Presented here are 11 T cell receptor beta chains from one specimen sequenced in a study of monozygotic twins with inflammatory bowel disease. TCRdb reprocessed the 5' RACE reads, keeping one entry per CDR3 protein, no DNA. The sample's table shows 300,000 to 400,000 distinct CDR3 sequences. Sequencing used blood. Every receptor here comes from a human donor with ulcerative colitis or Crohn's disease, or a healthy co-twin of an affected twin (not recorded which).

The CDR3 is CASSPTGLGQAFF. The chain recombines TRBV27 with TRBJ1-1; no DNA is available, so the TRBD1 call from TCRdb remains unchecked. Germline CDR1 and CDR2: MNHEY and SMNVEV (reference sequence). The length of the CDR3 is 13 residues.

The genes are TRBV5-1 and TRBJ1-2; the TCRdb call, TRBD1, lacks DNA for checking. From germline, CDR1 is SGHRS and CDR2 YFSETQ. This CDR3 comprises 16 residues. CDR3 loop: CASSPLGQENNYGYTF.

The chain employs TRBV12-5 and TRBJ2-5. Germline CDR1 is LGHNT and CDR2 is FRNRAP. This CDR3 has 15 residues. Here the CDR3 reads CASGLVVSVGETQYF.

The rearrangement links TRBV9 to TRBJ2-2; the D call of TRBD1 rests on TCRdb alone, since no DNA is present to check it. The CDR3 totals 17 residues. Germline V gene data show CDR1 as SGDLS and CDR2 as YYNGEE. The CDR3 loop reads CASSANIARANTGELFF.

The chain uses TRBV4-1 and TRBJ1-2; TCRdb's assignment of TRBD1 cannot be checked, as there is no DNA. Germline loops: CDR1 MGHRA, CDR2 YSYEKL. The CDR3 extends over 15 amino acids. The CDR3 protein is CASSPTGGLDYGYTF.

The chain links TRBV5-1 to TRBJ2-5; checking the TCRdb D call of TRBD1 is not possible without DNA. From germline, CDR1 is SGHRS and CDR2 YFSETQ. The CDR3 totals 14 residues. The CDR3 loop reads CASSAAGTQETQYF.

This sequence joins TRBV5-6 and TRBJ1-2; absent DNA, TCRdb's TRBD1 call cannot be checked. The V gene's germline CDR1 is SGHDT and CDR2 YYEEEE. This CDR3 region has 13 residues. The CDR3 loop reads CASRQGTAYGYTF.

CDR3: CASSLDPEVLATAYEQYF. The chain combines TRBV11-3 with TRBJ2-7; TCRdb returns TRBD2, unconfirmable since there is no DNA. Germline V gene sequence: CDR1 SGHNT, CDR2 YENEEA. The CDR3 contains 18 residues.

CDR3 residues: CASSQDISTDTQYF. This chain links TRBV4-3 with TRBJ2-3. This CDR3 has 14 amino acids. Germline loops: CDR1 LGHNA, CDR2 YSLEER.

The V and J genes are TRBV7-6 and TRBJ1-2; absent DNA, TCRdb's TRBD1 call cannot be checked. Germline CDR1 reads SGHVS; CDR2 reads FNYEAQ. This CDR3 spans 12 amino acids. The CDR3 is CASSSGGSGPTF.

The chain employs TRBV30 and TRBJ2-7. CDR3 length: 13 residues. Per the germline V gene, CDR1 is GTSNPN and CDR2 is SVGIG (reference sequence). The CDR3 is CACEWGSSYEQYF. The full variable domain, completed using reference TRBV30 and TRBJ2-7, is SQTIHQWPATLVQPVGSPLSLECTVEGTSNPNLYWYRQAAGRGLQLLFYSVGIGQISSEVPQNLSASRPQDRQFILSSKKLLLSDSGFYLCACEWGSSYEQYFGPGTRLTVT.